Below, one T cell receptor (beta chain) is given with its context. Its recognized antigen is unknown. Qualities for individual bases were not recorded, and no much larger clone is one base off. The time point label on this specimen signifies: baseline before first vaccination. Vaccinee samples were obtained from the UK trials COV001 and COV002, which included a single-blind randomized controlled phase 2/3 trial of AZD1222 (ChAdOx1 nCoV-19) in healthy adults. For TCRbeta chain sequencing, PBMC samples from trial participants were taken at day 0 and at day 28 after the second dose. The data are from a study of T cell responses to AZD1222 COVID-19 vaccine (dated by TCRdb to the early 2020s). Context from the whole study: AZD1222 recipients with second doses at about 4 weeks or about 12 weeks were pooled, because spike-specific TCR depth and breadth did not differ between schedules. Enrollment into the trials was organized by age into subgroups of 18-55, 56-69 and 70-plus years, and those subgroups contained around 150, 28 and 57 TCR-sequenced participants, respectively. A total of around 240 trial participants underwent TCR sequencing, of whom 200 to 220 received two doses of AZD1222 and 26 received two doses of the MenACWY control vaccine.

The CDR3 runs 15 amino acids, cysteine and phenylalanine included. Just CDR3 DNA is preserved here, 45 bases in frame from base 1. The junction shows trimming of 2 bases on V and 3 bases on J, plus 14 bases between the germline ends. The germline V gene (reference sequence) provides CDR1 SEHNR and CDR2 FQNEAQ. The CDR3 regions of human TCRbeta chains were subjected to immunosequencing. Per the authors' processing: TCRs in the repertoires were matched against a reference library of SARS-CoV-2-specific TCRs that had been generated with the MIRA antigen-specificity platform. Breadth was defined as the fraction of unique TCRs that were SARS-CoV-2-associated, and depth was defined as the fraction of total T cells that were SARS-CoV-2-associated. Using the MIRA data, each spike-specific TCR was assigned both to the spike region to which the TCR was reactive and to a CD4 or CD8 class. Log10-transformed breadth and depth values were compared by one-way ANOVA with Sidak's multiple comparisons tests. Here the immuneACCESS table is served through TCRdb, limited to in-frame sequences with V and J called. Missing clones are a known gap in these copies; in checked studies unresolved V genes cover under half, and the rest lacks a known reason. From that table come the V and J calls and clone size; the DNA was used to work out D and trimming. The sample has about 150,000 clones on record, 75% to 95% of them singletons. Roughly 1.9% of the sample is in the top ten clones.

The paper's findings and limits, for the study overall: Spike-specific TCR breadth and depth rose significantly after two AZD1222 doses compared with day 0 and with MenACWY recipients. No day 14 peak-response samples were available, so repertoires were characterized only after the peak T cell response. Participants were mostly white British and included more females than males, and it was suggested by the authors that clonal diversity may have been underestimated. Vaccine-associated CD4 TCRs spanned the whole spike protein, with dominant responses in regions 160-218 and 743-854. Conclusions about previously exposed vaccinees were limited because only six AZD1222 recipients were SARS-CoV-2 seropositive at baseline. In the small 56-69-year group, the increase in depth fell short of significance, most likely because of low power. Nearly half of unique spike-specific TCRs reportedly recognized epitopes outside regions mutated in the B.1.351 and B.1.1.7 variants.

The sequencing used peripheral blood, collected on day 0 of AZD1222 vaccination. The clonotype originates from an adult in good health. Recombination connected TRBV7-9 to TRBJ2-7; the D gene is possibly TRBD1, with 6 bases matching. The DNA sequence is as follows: TGTGCCAGCAGCTTAAGCAGGTCAGGGGACTACGAGCAGTACTTC. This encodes CASSLSRSGDYEQYF.